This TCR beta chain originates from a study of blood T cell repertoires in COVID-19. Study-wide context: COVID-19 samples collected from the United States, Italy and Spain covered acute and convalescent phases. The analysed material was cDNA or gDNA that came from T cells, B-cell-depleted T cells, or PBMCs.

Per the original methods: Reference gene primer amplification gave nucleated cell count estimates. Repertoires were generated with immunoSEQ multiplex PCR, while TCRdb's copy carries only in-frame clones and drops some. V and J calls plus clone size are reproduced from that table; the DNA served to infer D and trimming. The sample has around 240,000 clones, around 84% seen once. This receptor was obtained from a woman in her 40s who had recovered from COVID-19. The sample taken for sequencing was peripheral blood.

The CDR3 reads CSVHSGSSYTF. The CDR3 DNA follows: TGCAGCGTCCATTCAGGGTCTAGCTACACCTTC. V gene TRBV29-1 combines with J gene TRBJ1-2; perhaps TRBD1 as D (5 bases). The V end was cut by 6 bases, the J end by 9 bases, with 14 bases between. CDR1 SQVTM and CDR2 ANQGSEA come from the germline V gene. The CDR3 spans 11 residues.